The sequence of this T cell receptor beta chain was determined in a study of cytomegalovirus exposure and HLA in healthy donors (dated by TCRdb to 2016 to 2017). In terms of the full investigation: An earlier analysis of a few hundred of the donors reported 276 Gb of sequence data and some 110 million unique TCR beta sequences obtained from about 179 million T cells. Several DR-DQ haplotypes were handled as single units for association and clustering because linkage in the cohort was strong. An earlier analysis of 587 of the donors applied high-throughput TCR beta sequencing to assess whether each TCR beta V gene segment acted as functional or pseudogenic. HLA typing covered class I and class II loci at four-digit resolution. In the later analysis, no new phenotypic data were used to find candidate immune exposures; instead, reliance was placed on TCR beta sequences and their occurrence across donors. Roughly 300 gigabases of sequencing data and approximately 92 million unique TCR sequences made up an early release that covered approximately 700 HLA-typed donors. A later analysis re-examined previously published TCR beta repertoires from roughly 720 donors and added high-resolution HLA genotyping to investigate patterns of TCR occurrence. Across some 400 genotyped donors of the cohort, an average of roughly 250,000 unique TCR beta nucleotide sequences per donor were sequenced, and roughly 18% of those sequences were non-productive. The study was designed to test whether signatures of past pathogen exposure could be identified by cataloging public T cell receptors. In a later genetic analysis, genome-wide SNP genotypes for about 55% of the 666 donors were used, and that subset was treated as a discovery cohort. Every repertoire in the discovery cohort had been generated on one and the same sequencing platform. Typing coverage varied by locus: roughly 629-640 donors for A, B, C, DRB1 and DQB1; 522 for DQA1; approximately 610 for DPA1; roughly 470 for DPB1. The study used immunosequencing to profile the T cell repertoires of several hundred subjects and linked those repertoires to cytomegalovirus serostatus. High-throughput TCR immunosequencing, statistical association of individual TCRs with disease status, and machine learning were combined to predict cytomegalovirus infection status. The genetic ancestry cluster associated with self-reported Caucasian donors included about 84% of the roughly 400 genotyped donors. Besides the first cohort of 666 subjects, a separate validation cohort made up of over 95 different subjects was used. Donor age, sex, ethnicity and CMV serostatus were compiled together with the repertoire data. What the research found in general, with its limitations: CMV serostatus was the only immune exposure information available for the cohort. When HLA alleles, especially DR and DQ, strongly co-occurred, attributing TCR associations to individual alleles was difficult. Linkage disequilibrium might explain the correlated functional status among segregating V segments, but an unknown experimental factor could not be excluded. A further reported finding was that TCR beta sequences accurately predicted the HLA-A and HLA-B alleles for most subjects in the first cohort. A later genetic analysis reported fewer N-insertions in productive TCRs among donors in an Asian-associated ancestry cluster than the roughly 620-donor mean. An association between a missense DCLRE1C variant and V-gene and J-gene trimming of TCR beta chains was found in a later genetic analysis and replicated in an independent cohort. HLA typing was unavailable for some donors at each locus, so association tests used only the typed subset. Only TCR beta chains were sequenced in this cohort, and the absence of alpha or paired-chain data limited detectable features. Some IMGT-functional V segments, including TRBV6-2 and TRBV6-3, could not be distinguished by the 87-base-pair reads and were therefore excluded. In a later analysis, HLA-associated TCR beta chains were found to be more clonally expanded and to have lower generation probabilities than equally common non-associated chains. Most TCR sequences were observed very rarely across donors, whereas some public TCRs were present in many individuals. A total of some 180 TCR beta chains were listed by the study as associated with cytomegalovirus. The classifier was reported to diagnose cytomegalovirus status with high specificity and sensitivity in both the original cohort and the validation cohort. In an earlier analysis of a few hundred of the donors, most TCR beta V segments were observed in productive rearrangements about 87% or about 30% of the time, broadly matching IMGT annotations. The authors suggested that the approach could potentially be extended to other disease states and immunological phenotypes. About 17 rarely observed V segments, including chromosome 9 orphons, were excluded from the earlier analysis of about 610 of the donors because counts were too low. A later analysis found that most CMV-associated TCR beta chains appeared HLA-restricted, with HLA associations seemingly driven largely by CMV exposure. In vitro tests confirmed that three of the cytomegalovirus-associated TCR beta chains recognize cytomegalovirus antigens. Several of the top co-occurrence clusters appeared to be linked to parvovirus B19, influenza, CMV and Epstein-Barr virus, according to a later analysis. According to a later analysis, TCR association rates differed among HLA loci, with DRB1 alleles showing the most associated TCRs and HLA-C alleles showing the fewest. A group of highly shared sequence variants was considered likely to be a technical artifact of the sequencing pipeline. In a later analysis, 16,951 TCR beta sequences were associated with specific HLA alleles at a false discovery rate of 0.05. The presence/absence analyses assumed that sequencing depth was roughly uniform across donors, and that assumption may not be true.

The library was built by means of the immunoSEQ multiplex PCR assay. The multiplex PCR relied on a mix of 60 forward primers for TCR Vbeta segments and 13 reverse primers for TCR Jbeta segments. The CDR3 region of rearranged TCR beta genes was amplified from genomic DNA with a multiplex PCR assay. On the Illumina HiSeq System, the amplified TCR beta libraries were sequenced as 87-base-pair reads. Per the authors' processing: A later analysis counted about 80 million unique TCR beta chains across the 700 or so repertoires, and some 12 million of these chains were shared by at least two donors. Raw reads were error-corrected and collapsed into unique sequences with a nearest-neighbor algorithm that merged closely related sequences to remove PCR and sequencing errors. To assign V, D and J gene segments, CDR3 sequences were aligned to IMGT reference sequences. Each retained sequence needed at least a six-nucleotide match to both a V gene segment and a J gene segment. A rearrangement counted as productive if the CDR3 had no stop codons and remained in frame with V and J, and every other rearrangement counted as non-productive. Following IMGT convention, CDR3 was defined as the stretch from the second conserved V-encoded cysteine up to the conserved J-encoded phenylalanine. Sequences without an unambiguous match to a single V gene segment were excluded from the earlier analysis of several hundred of the donors. An earlier analysis of 500 to 700 of the donors classified V segments as functional when productive rearrangements were above 56.7% and as segregating when the standard deviation between donors was above 5%. A statistical classification framework was built to diagnose cytomegalovirus status from the catalog of TCR beta chain sequences. In a later analysis, TCR nucleotide sequences were compared against IMGT/GENE-DB human TR gene sequences so that V and J genes could be assigned. A later analysis assigned CDR3 sequences and most-parsimonious VDJ recombination scenarios with the TCRdist pipeline. In a later analysis, every TCR beta chain was defined by the combination of its CDR3 amino acid sequence and its V-gene family, and reads without a unique V-gene family were dropped. In a later analysis, 450 to 600 highly shared, low-generation-probability nucleotide sequences were removed to address suspected cross-contamination and a sequencing artifact. For each public chain, a later analysis derived a clonal expansion index from normalized ranks of inferred template counts within each repertoire. In a later analysis, generation probabilities were computed using a VDJ recombination model fitted to out-of-frame rearrangements, and the results were checked against IGoR. A later analysis scored TCR-TCR, TCR-HLA and TCR-CMV co-occurrence with hypergeometric tests, applying a repertoire-size bias correction to TCR pairs. False discovery rates were estimated in a later analysis by permuting HLA or CMV assignments 20 times. In a later analysis, co-occurring TCRs were grouped using DBSCAN, with TCRdist sequence similarity added in when clustering inside HLA-allele-positive subsets. For co-occurrence clustering, repertoires with fewer than 30,000 or more than 120,000 public chains were excluded, along with 4 to 6 repertoires with anomalous nucleotide sharing. The source is immuneACCESS, and TCRdb retained only in-frame sequences with V and J called. Part of the clones is not carried over; for the studies checked, unresolved V genes explain less than half of this, and the remainder is unexplained. The V and J calls and clone size were taken over from that table, and D and trimming were inferred from the DNA. The sample data list about 120,000 clones, and approximately 80% of these were observed just once. The top ten clones comprise 0.2% to 0.25% of the sample.

CDR1 and CDR2, per the germline V gene, are SGDLS and YYNGEE. V and J are truncated by 0 bases and 4 bases respectively, leaving an intervening sequence of 7 bases. The CDR3 contains 13 residues, cysteine and phenylalanine counted. Only CDR3 DNA is held: 39 bases, read in frame from base 1. The cohort comprised 666 healthy bone marrow donors. At the time of sampling, every cohort member was nominally healthy, though immune exposures that went unrecorded were likely present. The donor was CMV seronegative and belonged to the group of 350 or so seronegative cohort members. Each donor provided a peripheral blood sample, and peripheral blood mononuclear cells were used for TCR beta sequencing. Genomic DNA was extracted from the blood cell samples with the Qiagen DNeasy Blood Extraction Kit. About this clone itself: What antigen it recognizes has not been identified. Per-base quality was not reported, and no clone a single base away is much larger than it.

The clonotype comes from a man between 50 and 59 years old in good health and CMV-seronegative. The sample taken for sequencing was PBMCs. This sequence uses TRBV9 and TRBJ2-5; the D gene is unclear. The CDR3 protein sequence reads: CASSVDPGETQYF. At the DNA level, the sequence is TGTGCCAGCAGCGTAGATCCGGGAGAGACCCAGTACTTC. Full variable domain (CDR3 extended with the reference TRBV9 and TRBJ2-5 proteins): DSGVTQTPKHLITATGQRVTLRCSPRSGDLSVYWYQQSLDQGLQFLIQYYNGEERAKGNILERFSAQQFPDLHSELNLSSLELGDSALYFCASSVDPGETQYFGPGTRLLVL.